This T cell receptor (beta chain) was captured in a study of T cells in Graves' hyperthyroidism and ophthalmopathy. Exclusion criteria comprised uncontrolled infection, other autoimmune disease, pregnancy or lactation. PBMCs were obtained from approximately 10 ml fresh peripheral blood. Many counts were recorded for this clonotype. RNA transcripts gave rise to amplified TCR beta CDR3 regions. TCR CDR3 underwent first-round RT-PCR with the HTBI primer set. TCRdb re-derived calls from the multiplex PCR reads in MiXCR, one entry per CDR3 protein. The sample contains 330,000 or so distinct CDR3 sequences, less than 20% of which appear only once. The V and J ends lost 2 bases and 10 bases respectively, with 14 bases between them. The CDR3 is 14 residues long. Germline-derived CDR1 and CDR2 are SGHAT and FQNNGV.

The sample comprised blood. The genes are TRBV11-2 and TRBJ2-2; tentative D call: TRBD2 (6 bases). The sequence was obtained from a man aged 45-65 years with Graves' ophthalmopathy. This chain's CDR3 is CASSLSYRGEELFF. The CDR3 bases are TGTGCCAGCAGCTTATCATATCGCGGGGAGGAGCTGTTTTTT. The whole variable domain, remainder taken from reference TRBV11-2 and TRBJ2-2, is EAGVAQSPRYKIIEKRQSVAFWCNPISGHATLYWYQQILGQGPKLLIQFQNNGVVDDSQLPKDRFSAERLKGVDSTLKIQPAKLEDSAVYLCASSLSYRGEELFFGEGSRLTVL.